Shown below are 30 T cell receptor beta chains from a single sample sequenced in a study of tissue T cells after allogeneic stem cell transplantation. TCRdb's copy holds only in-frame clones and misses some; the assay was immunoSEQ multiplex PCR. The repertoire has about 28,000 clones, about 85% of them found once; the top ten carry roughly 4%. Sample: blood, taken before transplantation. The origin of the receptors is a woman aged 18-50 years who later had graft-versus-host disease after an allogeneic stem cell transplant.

The CDR3 is CASSIRDRDYVGRGMKETQYF. The CDR3 DNA sequence: TGTGCCAGTAGTATCCGAGACAGGGATTACGTCGGGCGGGGTATGAAAGAGACCCAGTACTTC. V gene TRBV19 combines with J gene TRBJ2-5; D possibly corresponds to TRBD1 (7 bases). Germline CDR1 reads LNHDA; CDR2 reads SQIVND (reference sequence). Deletions cut 3 bases from V and 3 bases from J, with 32 bases between. The CDR3 consists of 21 residues.

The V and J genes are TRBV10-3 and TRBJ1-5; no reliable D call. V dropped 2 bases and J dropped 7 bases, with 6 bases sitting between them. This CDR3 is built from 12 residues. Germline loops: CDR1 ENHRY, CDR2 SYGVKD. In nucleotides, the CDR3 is TGTGCCATCAGTGAGGAGGAACAGCCCCAGCATTTT. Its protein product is CAISEEEQPQHF.

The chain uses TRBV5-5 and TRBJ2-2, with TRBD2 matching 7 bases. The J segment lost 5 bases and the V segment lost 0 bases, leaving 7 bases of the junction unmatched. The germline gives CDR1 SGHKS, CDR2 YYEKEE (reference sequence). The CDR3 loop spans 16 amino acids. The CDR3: CASSLAWREYTGELFF. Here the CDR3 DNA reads TGTGCCAGCAGCTTGGCCTGGCGGGAGTATACCGGGGAGCTGTTTTTT.

As DNA, the CDR3 is TGTGCCAGCAGTGAAGCGCTTCCGGGACAGTACCAAGAGACCCAGTACTTC. Encoded protein: CASSEALPGQYQETQYF. This chain links TRBV6-1 with TRBJ2-5; TRBD1 aligns across 7 bases. The germline V gene has CDR1 MNHNS and CDR2 SASEGT. The ends lost 0 bases at V and 0 bases at J; junction bases unmatched: 7. The CDR3 is 17 amino acids.

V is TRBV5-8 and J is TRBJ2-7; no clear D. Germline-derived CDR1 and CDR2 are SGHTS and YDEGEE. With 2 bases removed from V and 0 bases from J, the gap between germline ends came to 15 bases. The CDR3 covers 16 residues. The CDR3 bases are TGTGCCAGCAGCTTTCGAAAGGCAGCCCCCTCCTACGAGCAGTACTTC. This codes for CASSFRKAAPSYEQYF.

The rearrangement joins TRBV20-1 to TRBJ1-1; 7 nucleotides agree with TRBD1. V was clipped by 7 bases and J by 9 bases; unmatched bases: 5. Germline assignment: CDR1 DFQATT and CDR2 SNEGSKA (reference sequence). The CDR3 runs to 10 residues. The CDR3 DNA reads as TGCAGTGAAGGGACAGAGAAAGCTTTCTTT. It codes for CSEGTEKAFF.

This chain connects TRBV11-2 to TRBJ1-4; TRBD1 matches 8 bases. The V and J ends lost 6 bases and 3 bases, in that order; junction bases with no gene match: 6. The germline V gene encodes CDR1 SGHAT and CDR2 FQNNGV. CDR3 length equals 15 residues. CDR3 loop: CASRHRTGSNEKLFF. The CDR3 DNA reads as TGTGCCAGCAGACATCGGACAGGGTCTAATGAAAAACTGTTTTTT.

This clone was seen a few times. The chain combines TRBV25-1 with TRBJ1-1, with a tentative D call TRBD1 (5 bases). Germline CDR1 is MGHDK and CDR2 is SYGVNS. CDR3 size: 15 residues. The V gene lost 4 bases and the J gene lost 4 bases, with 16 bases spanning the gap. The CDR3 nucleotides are TGTGCCAGCAGTGCAACTTCAGGGTCGGGCACTGAAGCTTTCTTT. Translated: CASSATSGSGTEAFF. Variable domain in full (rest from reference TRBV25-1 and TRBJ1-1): EADIYQTPRYLVIGTGKKITLECSQTMGHDKMYWYQQDPGMELHLIHYSYGVNSTEKGDLSSESTVSRIRTEHFPLTLESARPSHTSQYLCASSATSGSGTEAFFGQGTRLTVV.

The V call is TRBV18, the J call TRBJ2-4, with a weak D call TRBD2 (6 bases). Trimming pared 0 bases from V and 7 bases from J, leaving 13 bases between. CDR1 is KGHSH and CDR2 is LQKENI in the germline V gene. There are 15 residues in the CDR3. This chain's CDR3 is CASSPPMGGSNIQYF. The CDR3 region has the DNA TGTGCCAGCTCACCACCGATGGGGGGTTCTAACATTCAGTACTTC.

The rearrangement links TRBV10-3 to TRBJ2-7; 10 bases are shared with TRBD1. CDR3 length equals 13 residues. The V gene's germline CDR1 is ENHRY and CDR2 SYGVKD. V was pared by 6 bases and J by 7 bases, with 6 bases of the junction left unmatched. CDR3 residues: CAIRPGTGEEQYF. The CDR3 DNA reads TGTGCCATCAGACCTGGGACAGGGGAAGAGCAGTACTTC.

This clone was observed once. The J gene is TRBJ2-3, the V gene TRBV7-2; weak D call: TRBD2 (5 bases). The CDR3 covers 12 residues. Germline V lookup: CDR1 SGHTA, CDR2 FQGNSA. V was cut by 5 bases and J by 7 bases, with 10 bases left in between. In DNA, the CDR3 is TGTGCCAGCAGCCCAACCGGGAATACGCAGTATTTT. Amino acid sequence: CASSPTGNTQYF.

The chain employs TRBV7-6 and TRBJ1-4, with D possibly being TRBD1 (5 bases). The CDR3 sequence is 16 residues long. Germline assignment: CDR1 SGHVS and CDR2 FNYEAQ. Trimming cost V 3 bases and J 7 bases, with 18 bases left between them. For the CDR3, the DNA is TGTGCCAGCAGCTTGTCCACAGGCGGGGTGGGTGAAAAACTGTTTTTT. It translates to CASSLSTGGVGEKLFF.

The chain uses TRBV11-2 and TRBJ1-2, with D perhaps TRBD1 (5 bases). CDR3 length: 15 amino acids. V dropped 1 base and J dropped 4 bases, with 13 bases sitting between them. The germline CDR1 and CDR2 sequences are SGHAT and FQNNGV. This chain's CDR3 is CASSLAVQGGYGYTF. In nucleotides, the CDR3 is TGTGCCAGCAGCTTAGCTGTGCAGGGAGGCTATGGCTACACCTTC.

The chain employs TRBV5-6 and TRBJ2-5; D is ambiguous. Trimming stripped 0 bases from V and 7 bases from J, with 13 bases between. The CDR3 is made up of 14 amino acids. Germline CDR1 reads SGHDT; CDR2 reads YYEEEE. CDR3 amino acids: CASSLAWGRGTQYF. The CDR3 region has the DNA TGTGCCAGCAGCTTGGCTTGGGGTCGTGGGACCCAGTACTTC.

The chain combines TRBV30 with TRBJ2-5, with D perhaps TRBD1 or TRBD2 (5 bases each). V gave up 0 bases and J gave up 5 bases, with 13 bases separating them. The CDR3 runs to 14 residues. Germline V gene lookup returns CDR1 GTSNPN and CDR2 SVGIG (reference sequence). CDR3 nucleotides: TGTGCCTGGAGTGTTGGGGGTACCAAGGAGACCCAGTACTTC. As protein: CAWSVGGTKETQYF.

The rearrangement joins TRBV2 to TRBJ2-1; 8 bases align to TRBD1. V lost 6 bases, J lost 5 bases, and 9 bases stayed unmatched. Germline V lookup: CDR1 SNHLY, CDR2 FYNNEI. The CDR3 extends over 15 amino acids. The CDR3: CASRRAGGANNEQFF. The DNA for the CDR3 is TGTGCCAGCAGACGGGCAGGGGGCGCGAACAATGAGCAGTTCTTC.

CDR3 region: CASSSGWTGVIDTGELFF. CDR3 nucleotides: TGTGCCAGCAGCTCCGGATGGACTGGCGTGATTGACACCGGGGAGCTGTTTTTT. The chain combines TRBV7-9 with TRBJ2-2, with a weak D call TRBD2 (5 bases). Germline V gives CDR1 SEHNR, CDR2 FQNEAQ (reference sequence). V lost 4 bases and J lost 3, with 21 bases in between. The CDR3 sequence is 18 residues long.

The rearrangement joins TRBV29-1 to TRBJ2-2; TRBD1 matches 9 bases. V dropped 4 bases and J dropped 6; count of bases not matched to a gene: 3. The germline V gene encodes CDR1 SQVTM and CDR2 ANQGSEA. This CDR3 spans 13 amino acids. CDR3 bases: TGCAGCGTTGGGGACAGGGCCCCCGGGGAGCTGTTTTTT. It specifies CSVGDRAPGELFF.

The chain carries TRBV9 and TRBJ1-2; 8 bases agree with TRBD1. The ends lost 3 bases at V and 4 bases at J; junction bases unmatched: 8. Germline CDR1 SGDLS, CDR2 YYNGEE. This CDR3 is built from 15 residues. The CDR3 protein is CASSDSGGPIYGYTF. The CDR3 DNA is TGTGCCAGCAGCGACTCAGGGGGCCCTATCTATGGCTACACCTTC.

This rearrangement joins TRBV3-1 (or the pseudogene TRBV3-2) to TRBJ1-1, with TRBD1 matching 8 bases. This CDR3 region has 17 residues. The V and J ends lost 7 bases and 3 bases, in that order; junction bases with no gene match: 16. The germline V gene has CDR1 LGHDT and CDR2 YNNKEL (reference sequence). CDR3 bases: TGTGCCAGCACCCCGAGAGGGACAGGAATGTCGCACACTGAAGCTTTCTTT. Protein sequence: CASTPRGTGMSHTEAFF.

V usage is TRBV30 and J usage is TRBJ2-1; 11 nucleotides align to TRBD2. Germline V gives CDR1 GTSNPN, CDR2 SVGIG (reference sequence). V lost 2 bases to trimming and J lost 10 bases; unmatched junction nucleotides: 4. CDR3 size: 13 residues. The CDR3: CAWSFTSGSEQFF. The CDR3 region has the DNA TGTGCCTGGAGTTTTACTAGCGGGAGCGAGCAGTTCTTC.

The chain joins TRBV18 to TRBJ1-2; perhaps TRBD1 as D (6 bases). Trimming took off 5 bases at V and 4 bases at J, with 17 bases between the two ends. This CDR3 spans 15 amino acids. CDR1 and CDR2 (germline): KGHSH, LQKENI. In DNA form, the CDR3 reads TGTGCCAGCTCATCCGACAGGAGTCCTATCTATGGCTACACCTTC. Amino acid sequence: CASSSDRSPIYGYTF.

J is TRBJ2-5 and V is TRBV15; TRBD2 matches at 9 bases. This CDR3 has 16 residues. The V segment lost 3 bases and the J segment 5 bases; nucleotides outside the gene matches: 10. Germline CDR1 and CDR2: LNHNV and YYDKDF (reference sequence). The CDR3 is CATSRARASGTETQYF. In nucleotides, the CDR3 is TGTGCCACCAGCAGGGCCCGGGCTAGCGGGACTGAGACCCAGTACTTC.

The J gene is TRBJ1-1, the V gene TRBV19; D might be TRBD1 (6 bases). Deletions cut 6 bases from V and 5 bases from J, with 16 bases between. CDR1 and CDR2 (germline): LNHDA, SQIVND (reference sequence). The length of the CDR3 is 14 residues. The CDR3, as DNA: TGTGCCAGTAGCGACCGGGGGCGCCTTACTGAAGCTTTCTTT. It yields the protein CASSDRGRLTEAFF.

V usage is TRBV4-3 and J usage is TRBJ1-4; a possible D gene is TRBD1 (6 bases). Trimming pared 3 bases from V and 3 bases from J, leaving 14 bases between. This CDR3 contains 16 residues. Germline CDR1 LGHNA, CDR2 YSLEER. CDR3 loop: CASSHGSGTSNEKLFF. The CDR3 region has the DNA TGCGCCAGCAGCCACGGCTCGGGGACATCTAATGAAAAACTGTTTTTT.

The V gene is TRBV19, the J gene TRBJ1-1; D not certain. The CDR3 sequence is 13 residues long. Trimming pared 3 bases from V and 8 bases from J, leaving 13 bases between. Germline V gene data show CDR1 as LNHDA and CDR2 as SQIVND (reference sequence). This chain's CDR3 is CASSIGPSREAFF. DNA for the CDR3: TGTGCCAGTAGTATCGGGCCATCCCGAGAAGCTTTCTTT.

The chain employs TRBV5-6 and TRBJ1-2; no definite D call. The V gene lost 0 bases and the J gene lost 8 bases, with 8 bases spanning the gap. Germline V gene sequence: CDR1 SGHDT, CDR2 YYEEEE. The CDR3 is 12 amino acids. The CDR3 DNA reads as TGTGCCAGCAGCTTGGGGCCAGCCGGCTACACCTTC. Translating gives CASSLGPAGYTF. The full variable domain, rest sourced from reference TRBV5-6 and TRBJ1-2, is DAGVTQSPTHLIKTRGQQVTLRCSPKSGHDTVSWYQQALGQGPQFIFQYYEEEERQRGNFPDRFSGHQFPNYSSELNVNALLLGDSALYLCASSLGPAGYTFGSGTRLTVV.

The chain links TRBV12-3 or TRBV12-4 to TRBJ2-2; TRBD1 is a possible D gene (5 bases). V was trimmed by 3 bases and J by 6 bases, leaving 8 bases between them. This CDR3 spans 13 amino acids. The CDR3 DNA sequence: TGTGCCAGCAGTTTGAGCAGGGCCGGGGAGCTGTTTTTT. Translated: CASSLSRAGELFF.

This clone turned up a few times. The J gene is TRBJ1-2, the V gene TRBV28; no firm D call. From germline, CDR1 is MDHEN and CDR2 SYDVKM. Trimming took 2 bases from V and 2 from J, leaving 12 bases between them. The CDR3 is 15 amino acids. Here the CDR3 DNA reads TGTGCCAGCAGTTTAGTTGGACGGGAAAACTATGGCTACACCTTC. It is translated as CASSLVGRENYGYTF.

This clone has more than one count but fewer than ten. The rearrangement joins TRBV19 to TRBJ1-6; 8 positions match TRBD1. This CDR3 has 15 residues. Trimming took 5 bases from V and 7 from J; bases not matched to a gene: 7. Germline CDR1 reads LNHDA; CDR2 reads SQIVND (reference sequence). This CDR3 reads CASSFHDRGNSPLHF. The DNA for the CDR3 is TGTGCCAGTAGTTTCCATGACAGGGGCAATTCACCCCTCCACTTT.